The 8 T cell receptor beta chains reported below all come from one sample, sequenced in a study of T-cell reconstitution after alpha-beta-depleted transplantation in children. For TCRbeta, the library was prepared with unique molecular identifiers. From the PCR reads, TCRdb called clonotypes with MiXCR, one entry per CDR3 protein. The repertoire has a few hundred thousand distinct CDR3 sequences, around 10% of them found once; the top ten carry under 3%. Sequencing was performed on PBMCs from the stem cell graft donor, taken from the stem cell graft. The receptors were gathered from a human donor who donated a stem cell graft to a child with acute lymphoblastic leukemia.

This clonotype was found many times. The chain links TRBV29-1 to TRBJ2-2; D possibly corresponds to TRBD1 (5 bases). CDR1 and CDR2 from the germline V gene are SQVTM and ANQGSEA. The CDR3 has 13 residues. V was clipped by 7 bases and J by 5 bases, with 14 bases between them. CDR3 nucleotide sequence: TGCAGCGGTACCACAGGAGCTACCGGGGAGCTGTTTTTT. Protein sequence: CSGTTGATGELFF.

This chain joins TRBV9 and TRBJ2-5; D possibly corresponds to TRBD2 (6 bases). Germline V gene sequence: CDR1 SGDLS, CDR2 YYNGEE. The CDR3 runs to 13 residues. V lost 3 bases and J 7 bases, leaving 13 bases between the germline ends. The CDR3 DNA sequence: TGTGCCAGCAGCGAGGCGGGGCCAGGGACCCAGTACTTC. It codes for CASSEAGPGTQYF.

This chain uses TRBV7-9 with TRBJ2-5; no definite D call. Germline values: CDR1 SEHNR, CDR2 FQNEAQ (reference sequence). The CDR3 extends over 14 amino acids. The germline V and J ends were trimmed by 5 bases and 4 bases, with 14 bases remaining between them. CDR3 sequence: CASSPPATPETQYF. CDR3 in DNA: TGTGCCAGCAGCCCCCCAGCGACACCAGAGACCCAGTACTTC.

The chain links TRBV5-5 to TRBJ1-2; D unresolved. CDR3 length: 15 residues. Germline CDR1 SGHKS, CDR2 YYEKEE (reference sequence). Deletions cut 3 bases from V and 0 bases from J, with 12 bases between. The CDR3 sequence: CASSSALDPNYGYTF. The DNA for the CDR3 is TGTGCCAGCAGCTCGGCGTTGGATCCTAACTATGGCTACACCTTC.

The table lists this clonotype with a few counts. The chain couples TRBV11-1 to TRBJ2-5; D not certain. Trimming removed 4 bases at V and 1 base at J, with 13 bases between. Germline CDR1 SGHAT, CDR2 FQDESV (reference sequence). This CDR3 has 15 amino acids. CDR3 sequence reads: CASSSFPVVQETQYF. CDR3 bases: TGTGCCAGCAGCTCCTTCCCCGTCGTCCAAGAGACCCAGTACTTC.

A few counts support this clonotype. This sequence joins TRBV28 and TRBJ2-7; D perhaps matches TRBD1 (6 bases). There are 13 residues in the CDR3. Germline V gives CDR1 MDHEN, CDR2 SYDVKM. Deletions cut 5 bases from V and 3 bases from J, with 11 bases between. CDR3 DNA: TGTGCCAGCAGTCTACCGGACAGCTACGAGCAGTACTTC. Its translation: CASSLPDSYEQYF.

Details on this clonotype: The junction and the germline gene differ at one end; a read error may be behind it. This rearrangement joins TRBV4-2 to TRBJ2-2; TRBD2 matches 7 bases. Germline V gene data show CDR1 as LGHNA and CDR2 as YNFKEQ. CDR3 length equals 15 residues. This CDR3 reads CASSLGRANTWELFF. DNA for the CDR3: TGTGCCAGCAGCCTAGGGAGGGCGAACACCTGGGAGCTGTTTTTT.

This clonotype turned up a few times. The chain uses TRBV29-1 and TRBJ2-2; 8 nucleotides agree with TRBD1. J lost 4 bases, V lost 5 bases, and 3 bases had no gene match. The length of the CDR3 is 13 residues. The germline V gene has CDR1 SQVTM and CDR2 ANQGSEA. As DNA, the CDR3 is TGCAGCGTTTCGACAGGGGTCACCGGGGAGCTGTTTTTT. This codes for CSVSTGVTGELFF.